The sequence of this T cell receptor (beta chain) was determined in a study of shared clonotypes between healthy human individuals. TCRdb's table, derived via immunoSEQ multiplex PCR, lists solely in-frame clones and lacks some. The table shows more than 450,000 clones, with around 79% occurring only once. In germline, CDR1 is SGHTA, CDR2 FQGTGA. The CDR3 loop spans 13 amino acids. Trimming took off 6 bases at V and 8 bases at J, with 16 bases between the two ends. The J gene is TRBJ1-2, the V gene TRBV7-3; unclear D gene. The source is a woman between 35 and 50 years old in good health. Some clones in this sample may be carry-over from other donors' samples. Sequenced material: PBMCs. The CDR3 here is CASRSGVEFGYTF. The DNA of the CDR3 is TGTGCCAGCAGGTCCGGCGTAGAATTCGGCTACACCTTC.